A single sample is the source of the 10 T cell receptor beta chains below, sequenced in a study of shared clonotypes between healthy human individuals (dated by TCRdb to the early 2020s). Library generation was performed with the immunoSEQ multiplex PCR assay. TCRdb stores this immuneACCESS table with in-frame sequences only. Part of the clones is absent; in the studies checked, under half of the shortfall reflects unresolved V genes, and no reason is known for the rest. In this sample the table shows hundreds of thousands of clones, about nine tenths of which occur a single time. The ten largest clones add up to around 16% of the sample. Source material: memory CD8+ T cells sorted from blood. Taken with the paper, the label for cell subset or site translates to: CD45RO+ cells pooled with CCR7-negative TemRA cells. The receptor source for this set is a man between 18 and 35 years old in good health.

The rearrangement joins TRBV16 to TRBJ1-1; D gene unclear. Looked up from germline, CDR1 is KGHSY and CDR2 is FQNENV. The CDR3 totals 12 residues. The V and J ends lost 1 base and 2 bases respectively, with 2 bases between them. This CDR3 is CASSQLNTEAFF. CDR3 sequence (DNA): TGTGCCAGCAGCCAATTAAACACTGAAGCTTTCTTT.

The chain has TRBV2 and TRBJ2-7; TRBD2 matches 8 bases. Germline V lookup: CDR1 SNHLY, CDR2 FYNNEI. Losses at the gene ends were 3 bases for V and 6 bases for J; bases not matched to a gene: 10. The CDR3 loop spans 15 amino acids. CDR3 amino acids: CASSDMAGGLGEQYF. CDR3 nucleotides: TGTGCCAGCAGTGATATGGCGGGGGGCCTCGGCGAGCAGTACTTC.

J is TRBJ2-4 and V is TRBV4-3; TRBD2 might be the D (6 bases). Germline V gives CDR1 LGHNA, CDR2 YSLEER. V was pared by 4 bases and J by 9 bases, with 19 bases between. This CDR3 has 15 amino acids. In DNA form, the CDR3 reads TGCGCCAGCAGCCCGGGGGAAGTCAGGGATGGCATTCAGTACTTC. Protein: CASSPGEVRDGIQYF.

The chain is built from TRBV12-1 and TRBJ1-2. TRBV12-1 constitutes a pseudogene. The length of the CDR3 is 13 residues. CDR3 protein: CASRPVGGYGYTF. The CDR3 DNA is TGTGCCAGCAGGCCCGTCGGGGGGTATGGCTACACCTTC.

To note about this clone: The same CDR3 arises from other DNA sequences in this sample as well. V and J are TRBV13 and TRBJ2-5, with a tentative D call TRBD1 (6 bases). Trimming removed 3 bases from V and 1 base from J, with 9 bases in between. The CDR3 loop spans 14 amino acids. Germline-derived CDR1 and CDR2 are PRHDT and FYEKMQ (reference sequence). CDR3 protein: CASSFRTAQETQYF. The CDR3 DNA reads TGTGCCAGCAGCTTCAGGACAGCCCAAGAGACCCAGTACTTC. The full variable domain, rest sourced from reference TRBV13 and TRBJ2-5, is AAGVIQSPRHLIKEKRETATLKCYPIPRHDTVYWYQQGPGQDPQFLISFYEKMQSDKGSIPDRFSAQQFSDYHSELNMSSLELGDSALYFCASSFRTAQETQYFGPGTRLLVL.

The genes are TRBV7-9 and TRBJ2-3; 8 bases agree with TRBD1. Germline loops: CDR1 SEHNR, CDR2 FQNEAQ (reference sequence). Trimming took 2 bases from V and 2 from J; bases not matched to a gene: 6. The CDR3 runs to 16 residues. CDR3 sequence reads: CASSLLAGGLTDTQYF. The CDR3 DNA is TGTGCCAGCAGCTTACTTGCAGGGGGCCTCACAGATACGCAGTATTTT. The complete variable domain, with remaining parts taken from reference TRBV7-9 and TRBJ2-3, reads DTGVSQNPRHKITKRGQNVTFRCDPISEHNRLYWYRQTLGQGPEFLTYFQNEAQLEKSRLLSDRFSAERPKGSFSTLEIQRTEQGDSAMYLCASSLLAGGLTDTQYFGPGTRLTVL.

The chain has TRBV11-2 and TRBJ2-1; 7 positions agree with TRBD1. This CDR3 has 16 amino acids. Per germline, CDR1 SGHAT and CDR2 FQNNGV. The V and J ends lost 1 base and 8 bases, in that order; junction bases with no gene match: 11. The DNA of the CDR3 is TGTGCCAGCAGCTTAGTCCGAGGCAGGGGGATTGATGAGCAGTTCTTC. Residues: CASSLVRGRGIDEQFF.

The chain is built from TRBV10-1 and TRBJ2-1; possibly TRBD2 for D (6 bases). This CDR3 is built from 11 residues. Looked up from germline, CDR1 is WNHNN and CDR2 is SYGVQD (reference sequence). V lost 3 bases and J lost 11, with 8 bases in between. The DNA for the CDR3 is TGCGCCAGCAGTGACGGGGGACAGCAGTTCTTC. Residues: CASSDGGQQFF.

V is TRBV5-1 and J is TRBJ2-2, with D possibly matching TRBD1 (6 bases). There are 15 residues in the CDR3. V was shortened by 2 bases and J by 0 bases, with 8 bases between the two germline ends. CDR1 is SGHRS and CDR2 is YFSETQ in the germline V gene. CDR3 protein: CASSFGQTNTGELFF. The CDR3 coding sequence is TGCGCCAGCAGCTTCGGACAGACGAACACCGGGGAGCTGTTTTTT.

V gene TRBV4-1 combines with J gene TRBJ1-1; no firm D call. The CDR3 spans 17 residues. V was shortened by 0 bases and J by 0 bases, with 14 bases between the two germline ends. Germline V gene lookup returns CDR1 MGHRA and CDR2 YSYEKL. The CDR3 reads CASSQDACGILNTEAFF. The CDR3 DNA sequence: TGCGCCAGCAGCCAAGACGCGTGTGGAATTTTGAACACTGAAGCTTTCTTT.